Included here is one T cell receptor (beta chain) sequence, with context. Its antigen has not been determined. The sample holds no much larger clone one base away, and base qualities are not on file. This sample was taken from a study of blood T cells in healthy people across ages (dated by TCRdb to 2013 to 2016). Describing the broader study: In model experiments, template switching captured about one uniquely barcoded TCR beta cDNA molecule for every two T cells. Donors of different ages were randomly distributed across sequencing lanes to avoid experimental bias. The donors were divided into four age groups: young (average 16 years), middle-aged (approximately 39), aged (approximately 62) and long-lived (about 80). For two donors (one aged 18 to 30 and one aged 80 or older), the study analyzed two additional independent replicas of 1 million unique cDNA reads from the same blood draw. To track age-related changes in TCR beta repertoire diversity, the study relied on deep sequencing normalized with unique cDNA molecular identifiers. The research as a whole found: Estimates of total diversity based on one million sequenced T cells were considered lower bounds and underestimates. A strong correlation was found between observed TCR beta diversity and the percentage of naive T cells measured by flow cytometry. Compared with the aged group, the long-lived group had more naive CD4+ T cells, fewer expanded clones and increased TCR diversity, suggesting age selection. Because the CMV infection status of the donors was unknown, age-related changes in expanded clonotypes may potentially have been confounded. Since profiling was done on bulk unsorted PBMCs, naive and antigen-experienced compartments could not be conclusively compared. As age increased, observed TCR beta diversity per million T cells dropped in a roughly linear way, and a significant reduction was already evident by age about 40.

The roughly 37 donors, aged about 6 to 100 years, were systemically healthy Caucasian individuals from Russia. Each donor gave ten milliliters of peripheral blood, collected into EDTA-treated Vacutainer tubes. Ficoll-Paque density-gradient centrifugation was used to isolate PBMCs, with at least 6.5 million per sample. Total RNA was extracted from PBMCs with Trizol reagent, with at least 5.5 micrograms obtained per sample. The percentages of naive CD45RAhigh/CD27high T cells were determined by flow cytometry on a PBMC aliquot from every donor. To prepare the library, 5' RACE was applied. Sequencing was performed on an Illumina HiSeq 2500. The second PCR ran for roughly 7 to 11 cycles and used a J-beta primer mix along with a sample-barcoded 5' primer. A unique molecular identifier was introduced onto each TCR beta cDNA molecule by a template-switch 5' adaptor carrying 12 random nucleotides. At least 2.5 million CDR3-containing paired-end reads were obtained from each sample. First-strand cDNA synthesis was performed from all RNA using the Mint cDNA synthesis kit, with priming by a TRBC-specific oligonucleotide. Following uracil-DNA glycosylase treatment, a first 18-cycle PCR with universal primers M1SS and BC2_uni_R was performed on all cDNA. The original pipeline was this. For normalization, 1 million high-quality reads, each with a distinct molecular identifier, were randomly selected from each sample. Reads sharing molecular identifiers were discarded rather than binned into consensus sequences. MiTCR, run with a Q25 quality threshold and the strictest error-elimination algorithm, handled CDR3 identification, clonotype clustering and error correction. A nonparametric unseen species model using Euler transformation provided a lower-bound estimate of total TCR beta diversity. The raw public reads went through TCRdb reprocessing: fastp at Q25, MiXCR clone calling, in-frame beta chains kept. Each CDR3 protein appears once, grouped with its most common genes and DNA. The V and J calls were not made by the authors but by TCRdb's processing. Across this sample there are 1.5 million or so distinct CDR3 sequences, with roughly 43% seen only once. The ten largest account for about 4% of the sample.

The germline V gene provides CDR1 MNHEY and CDR2 SVGEGT. V has 5 bases trimmed and J has 0 bases trimmed; junction bases matching no gene number 7. The CDR3 runs 16 amino acids, cysteine and phenylalanine included. The read is trimmed to its CDR3 DNA, 48 bases read in frame from base 1. The chain is encoded by TRBV6-2 or TRBV6-3 joined to TRBJ2-1; 7 nucleotides in the junction match TRBD1. Sequenced sample: blood. This clonotype was obtained from a woman aged 18-30 years in good health. The CDR3 here reads CASSKTGDSSYNEQFF. The DNA sequence is given as TGTGCCAGCAGTAAAACAGGGGATAGCTCCTACAATGAGCAGTTCTTC.